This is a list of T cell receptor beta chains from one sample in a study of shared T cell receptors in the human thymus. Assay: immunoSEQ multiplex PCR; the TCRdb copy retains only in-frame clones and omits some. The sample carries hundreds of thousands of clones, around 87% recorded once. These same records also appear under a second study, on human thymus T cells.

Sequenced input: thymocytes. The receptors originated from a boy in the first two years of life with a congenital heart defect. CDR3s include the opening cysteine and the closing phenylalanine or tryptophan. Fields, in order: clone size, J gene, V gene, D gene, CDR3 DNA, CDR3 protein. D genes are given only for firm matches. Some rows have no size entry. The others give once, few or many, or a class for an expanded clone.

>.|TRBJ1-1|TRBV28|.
TGTGCCAGCAGTTCAAAATGGGCGACAGTACTGAACACTGAAGCTTTCTTT
CASSSKWATVLNTEAFF
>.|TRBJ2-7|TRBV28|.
TGTGCCAGCAGTCGACAGGTAATCGGCTACGAGCAGTACTTC
CASSRQVIGYEQYF
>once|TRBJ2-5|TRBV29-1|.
TGCAGCGTTGCGGGGTTGGAGACCCAGTACTTC
CSVAGLETQYF
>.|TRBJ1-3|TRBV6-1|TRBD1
TGTGCCAGCAGTGAAAAGGGGGCTAAGTCCGGGACAGCCTCTGGAAACACCATATATTTT
CASSEKGAKSGTASGNTIYF
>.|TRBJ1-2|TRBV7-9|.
TGTGCCAGCAGCTTATTTTCGGACAGTAGTGGCTACACCTTC
CASSLFSDSSGYTF
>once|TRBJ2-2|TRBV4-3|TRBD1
TGCGCCAGCAGCCAGAGGACAGGGTTAACCGGGGAGCTGTTTTTT
CASSQRTGLTGELFF
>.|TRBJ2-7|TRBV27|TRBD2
TGTGCCAGCAGTCCTTCCGGGGGGAAGTCCGAGCAGTACTTC
CASSPSGGKSEQYF
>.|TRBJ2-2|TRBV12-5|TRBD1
TGTGCTAGCCGGGGCGGGACAGGGACCACCGGGGAGCTGTTTTTT
CASRGGTGTTGELFF
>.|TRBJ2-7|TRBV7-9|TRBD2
TGTGCCAGCAGCTTAGGAGCGGGGACTTCCTACGAGCAGTACTTC
CASSLGAGTSYEQYF
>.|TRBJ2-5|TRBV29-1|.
TGCAGCGTTGCCCACAGTAAACGAGAGACCCAGTACTTC
CSVAHSKRETQYF
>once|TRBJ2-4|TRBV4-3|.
TGCGCCAGCAGCCAAGATTTGAGGGGGGCCAAAAACATTCAGTACTTC
CASSQDLRGAKNIQYF
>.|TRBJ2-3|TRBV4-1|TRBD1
TGCGCCAGCAGCCATCCGGGACAGGACCCCACAGATACGCAGTATTTT
CASSHPGQDPTDTQYF
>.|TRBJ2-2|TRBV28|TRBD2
TGTGCCAGCAGTTCCCAGGGGTCTAGCGGGAGTTGGACCGGGGAGCTGTTTTTT
CASSSQGSSGSWTGELFF
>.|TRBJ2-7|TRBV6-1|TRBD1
TGTGCCAGCACTAGGACAGGGGCCTACGAGCAGTACTTC
CASTRTGAYEQYF
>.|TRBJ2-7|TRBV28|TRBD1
TGTGCCAGCAGACAGACAGGGCTGTCCTACGAGCAGTACTTC
CASRQTGLSYEQYF
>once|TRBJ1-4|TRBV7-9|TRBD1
TGTGCCAGCAGCTTAGGGCATCCAGGGGGAGAGGAAAAACTGTTTTTT
CASSLGHPGGEEKLFF
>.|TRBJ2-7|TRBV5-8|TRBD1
TGTGCCAGCAGCTATGGTGGGACAGGGTCCTACGAGCAGTACTTC
CASSYGGTGSYEQYF
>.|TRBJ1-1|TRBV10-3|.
TGTGCCATCAGGGACAGCCTTCCTCAAACGAACACTGAAGCTTTCTTT
CAIRDSLPQTNTEAFF
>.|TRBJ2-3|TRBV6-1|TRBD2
TGTGCCAGCGGTACACAGCGGGAGATGACAGATACGCAGTATTTT
CASGTQREMTDTQYF
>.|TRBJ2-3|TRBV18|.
TGTGCCAGCTCACCAGTACAGGGATCAGATACGCAGTATTTT
CASSPVQGSDTQYF
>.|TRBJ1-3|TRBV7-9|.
TGTGCCAGCAGCTTAGTTGGGCTCGGAAACACCATATATTTT
CASSLVGLGNTIYF
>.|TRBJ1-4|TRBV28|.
TGTGCCAGCAGCCGGCAACAGGTCAAAAATGAAAAACTGTTTTTT
CASSRQQVKNEKLFF
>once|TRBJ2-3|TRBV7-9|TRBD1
TGTGCCAGCAGCTCAACGGACAGGGGCACAGATACGCAGTATTTT
CASSSTDRGTDTQYF
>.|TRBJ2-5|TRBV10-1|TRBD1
TGCGCCAGCAGTGATGGCCCAGGGGGGACCCAGTACTTC
CASSDGPGGTQYF
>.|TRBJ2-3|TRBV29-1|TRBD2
TGCAGCGTTACCCCACTAGCGATGAGCACAGATACGCAGTATTTT
CSVTPLAMSTDTQYF
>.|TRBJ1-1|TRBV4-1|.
TGCGCCAGCAGCCTGATCCGGGGCACTGAAGCTTTCTTT
CASSLIRGTEAFF
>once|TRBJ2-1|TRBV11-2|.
TGTGCCAGCAGCTTAAAGGACAGCGGCTACAATGAGCAGTTCTTC
CASSLKDSGYNEQFF
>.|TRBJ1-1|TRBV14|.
TGTGCCAGCAGCCGCTTAGGACAGTTTAGCCCTTCGAACACTGAAGCTTTCTTT
CASSRLGQFSPSNTEAFF
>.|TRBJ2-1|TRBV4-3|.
TGCGCCAGCAGCCAATTCTCCGATCGACAGGTCGCGGACAATGAGCAGTTCTTC
CASSQFSDRQVADNEQFF